The source of this T cell receptor (beta chain) is a study of beta chain features in type 1 diabetes. Study details: Age, gender and cell yields were alike across patients and healthy donors. Whole-study findings and limits: Researchers report that Type 1 diabetes patients had moderately but significantly shorter TCRB CDR3s across all four CD4+ subsets.

This clone was seen a few times. No antigen is known for it. The sequenced template was cDNA made from the entire isolated RNA. The data were produced by immunoSEQ multiplex PCR, yet TCRdb's version contains in-frame clones alone and is incomplete. The sample lists a few hundred thousand clones; around 16% were seen once. Germline V lookup: CDR1 SGDLS, CDR2 YYNGEE. Trimming removed 2 bases from V and 6 bases from J; junction bases left unmatched: 7. The CDR3 has 15 amino acids. The TCR was taken from a man aged 30 to 45 with type 1 diabetes. The gene calls are TRBV9 and TRBJ2-3; 9 bases map to TRBD1. Specimen: naive CD4+ T cells from blood. The DNA for the CDR3 is TGTGCCAGCAGCGTTGTCGGGACAGGGTACGATACGCAGTATTTT. Its protein is CASSVVGTGYDTQYF.